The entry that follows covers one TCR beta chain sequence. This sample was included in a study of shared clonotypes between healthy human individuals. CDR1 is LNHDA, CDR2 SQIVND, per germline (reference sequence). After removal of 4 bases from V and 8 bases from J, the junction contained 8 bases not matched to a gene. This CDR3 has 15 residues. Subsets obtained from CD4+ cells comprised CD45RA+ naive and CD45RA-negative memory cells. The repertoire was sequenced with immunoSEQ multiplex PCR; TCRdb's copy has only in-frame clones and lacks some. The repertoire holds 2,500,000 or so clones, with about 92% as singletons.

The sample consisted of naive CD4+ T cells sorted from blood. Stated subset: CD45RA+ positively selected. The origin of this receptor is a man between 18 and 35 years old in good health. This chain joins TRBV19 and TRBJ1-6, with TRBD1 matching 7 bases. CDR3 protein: CASSNSGQGDSPLHF. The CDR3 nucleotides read TGTGCCAGTAGTAATAGCGGGCAGGGGGATTCACCCCTCCACTTT.